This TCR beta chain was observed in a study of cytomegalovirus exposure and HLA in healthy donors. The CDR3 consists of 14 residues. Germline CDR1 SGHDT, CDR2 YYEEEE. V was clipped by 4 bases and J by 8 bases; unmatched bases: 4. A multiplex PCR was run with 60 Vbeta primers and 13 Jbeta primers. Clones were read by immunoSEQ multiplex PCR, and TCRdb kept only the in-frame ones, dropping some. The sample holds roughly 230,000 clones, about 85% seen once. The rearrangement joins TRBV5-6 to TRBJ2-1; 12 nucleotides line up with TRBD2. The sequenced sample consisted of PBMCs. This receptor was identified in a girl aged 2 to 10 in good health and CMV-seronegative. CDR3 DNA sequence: TGTGCCAGCAGCCCTGCTAGCGGGAGGGATGAGCAGTTCTTC. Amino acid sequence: CASSPASGRDEQFF.